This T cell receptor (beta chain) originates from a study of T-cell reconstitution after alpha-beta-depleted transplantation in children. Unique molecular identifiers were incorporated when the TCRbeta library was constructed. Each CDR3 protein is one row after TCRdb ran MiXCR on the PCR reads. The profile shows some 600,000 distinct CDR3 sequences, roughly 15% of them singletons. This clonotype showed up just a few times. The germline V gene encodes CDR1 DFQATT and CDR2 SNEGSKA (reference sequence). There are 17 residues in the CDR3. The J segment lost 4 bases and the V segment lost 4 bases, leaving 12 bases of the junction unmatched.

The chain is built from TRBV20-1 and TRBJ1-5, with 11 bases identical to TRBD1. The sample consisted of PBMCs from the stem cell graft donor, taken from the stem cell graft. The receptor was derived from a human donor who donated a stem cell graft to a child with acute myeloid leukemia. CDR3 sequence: CSAINRDRGAFNQPQHF. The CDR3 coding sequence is TGCAGTGCTATAAACCGGGACAGGGGGGCCTTTAATCAGCCCCAGCATTTT.